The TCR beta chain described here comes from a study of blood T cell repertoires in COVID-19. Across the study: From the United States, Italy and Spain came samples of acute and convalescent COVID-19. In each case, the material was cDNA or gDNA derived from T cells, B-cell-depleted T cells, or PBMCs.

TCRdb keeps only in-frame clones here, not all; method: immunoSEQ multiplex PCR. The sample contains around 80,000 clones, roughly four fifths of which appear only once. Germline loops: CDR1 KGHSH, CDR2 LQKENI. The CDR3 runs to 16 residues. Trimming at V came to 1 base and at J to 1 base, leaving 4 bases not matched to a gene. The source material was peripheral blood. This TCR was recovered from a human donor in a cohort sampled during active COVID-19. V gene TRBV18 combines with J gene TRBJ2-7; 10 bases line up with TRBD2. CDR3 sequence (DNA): TGTGCCAGCTCACCACGGGTAGCGGGGGGTTCCTACGAGCAGTACTTC. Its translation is CASSPRVAGGSYEQYF.